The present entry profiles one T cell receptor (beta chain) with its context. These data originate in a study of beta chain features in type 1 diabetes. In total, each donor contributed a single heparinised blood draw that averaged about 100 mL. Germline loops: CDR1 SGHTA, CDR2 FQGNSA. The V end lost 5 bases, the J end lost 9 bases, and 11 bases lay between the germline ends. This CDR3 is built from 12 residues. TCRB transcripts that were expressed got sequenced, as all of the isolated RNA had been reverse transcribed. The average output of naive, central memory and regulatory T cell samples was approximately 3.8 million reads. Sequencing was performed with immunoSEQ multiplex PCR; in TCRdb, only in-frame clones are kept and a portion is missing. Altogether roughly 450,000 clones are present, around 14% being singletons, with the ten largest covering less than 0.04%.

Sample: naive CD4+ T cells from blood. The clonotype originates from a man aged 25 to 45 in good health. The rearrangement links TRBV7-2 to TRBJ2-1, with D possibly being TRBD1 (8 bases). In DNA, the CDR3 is TGTGCCAGCAGCACAGGGGGGGCTGAGCAGTTCTTC. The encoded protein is CASSTGGAEQFF.